Listed here are 25 T cell receptor beta chains from one sample, sequenced in a study of CD8 T cells in Susac syndrome. RNA amounts of about 0.5 to 1 ug underwent reverse transcription with random hexamers. Using its own MiXCR run on the immunoSEQ multiplex PCR reads, TCRdb lists one record per CDR3 protein. This repertoire shows about 300,000 distinct CDR3 sequences, roughly 85% found once; its top ten account for 0.2% to 0.25%. The specimen sequenced was CD8+ T cells from PBMCs. All receptors derive from a human donor with multiple sclerosis.

This clonotype appeared a single time. The V call is TRBV6-5, the J call TRBJ2-3, with 10 bases fitting TRBD2. The junction had 3 bases not matched to a gene; V was cut back by 6 bases and J by 0 bases. The germline gives CDR1 MNHEY, CDR2 SVGAGI. The CDR3 is 15 amino acids. The CDR3 DNA is TGTGCCAGCAGAAAAGCGGGAGGGAGCACAGATACGCAGTATTTT. As protein: CASRKAGGSTDTQYF.

The V call is TRBV4-3, the J call TRBJ1-1; 7 bases match TRBD1. Germline-derived CDR1 and CDR2 are LGHNA and YSLEER. This CDR3 comprises 14 residues. V was clipped by 4 bases and J by 4 bases; unmatched bases: 6. CDR3 residues: CASSRGQASTEAFF. CDR3 DNA: TGCGCCAGCAGCCGTGGACAGGCGAGCACTGAAGCTTTCTTT.

The chain combines TRBV21-1 with TRBJ2-7. TRBV21-1 is marked as a pseudogene. This CDR3 contains 15 residues. DNA for the CDR3: TGTGCCAGCAGCAAATCGGGCTGGCTGAGCTACGAGCAGTACTTC. It yields the protein CASSKSGWLSYEQYF.

This chain links TRBV4-3 with TRBJ1-3; D is possibly TRBD1 (5 bases). Germline CDR1 and CDR2: LGHNA and YSLEER. The CDR3 sequence is 15 residues long. V lost 1 base, J lost 4 bases, and 11 bases lay in between. The CDR3 loop reads CASSQGTGHGNTIYF. The CDR3 coding sequence is TGCGCCAGCAGCCAAGGTACAGGCCACGGAAACACCATATATTTT.

V and J are TRBV27 and TRBJ2-7, with D possibly TRBD1 on 5 matching bases. CDR3 length equals 13 residues. Between the trimmed V and J ends, which lost 4 bases and 0 bases, there was a span of 7 bases. Looked up from germline, CDR1 is MNHEY and CDR2 is SMNVEV (reference sequence). CDR3 nucleotide sequence: TGTGCCAGCAGTTCAGGGATCTCCTACGAGCAGTACTTC. Translation: CASSSGISYEQYF.

The chain links TRBV20-1 to TRBJ1-2; D is ambiguous. The germline V and J ends were trimmed by 0 bases and 7 bases, with 12 bases remaining between them. This CDR3 region has 13 residues. CDR1 and CDR2 from the germline V gene are DFQATT and SNEGSKA (reference sequence). The CDR3 nucleotides are TGCAGTGCTAGAGATCCACAGTCATCTGGCTACACCTTC. This encodes CSARDPQSSGYTF.

The chain uses TRBV6-2 or TRBV6-3 and TRBJ1-1; D is uncertain. Germline V gene data show CDR1 as MNHEY and CDR2 as SVGEGT. V was cut by 2 bases and J by 1 base, with 20 bases left in between. The CDR3 is 18 residues long. DNA of the CDR3: TGTGCCAGCAGTTACCTTCTAGACTCCTCGGGCTGGAACACTGAAGCTTTCTTT. It yields the protein CASSYLLDSSGWNTEAFF.

CDR3 coding DNA: TGTGCCAGCAGTTTATGGGGGGGCTACGAGCAGTACTTC. Protein: CASSLWGGYEQYF. The rearrangement uses TRBV27 and TRBJ2-7, with 7 positions matching TRBD2. The trim removed 1 base at V and 3 bases at J, leaving 0 bases unmatched. The CDR3 runs to 13 residues. Germline V gives CDR1 MNHEY, CDR2 SMNVEV (reference sequence).

The chain employs TRBV6-6 and TRBJ1-2; 8 bases are shared with TRBD1. CDR3 size: 14 residues. The V segment lost 4 bases and the J segment 5 bases; nucleotides outside the gene matches: 6. In germline, CDR1 is MNHNY, CDR2 SVGAGI (reference sequence). CDR3 in amino acids: CASSWTTGGYGYTF. The CDR3 DNA reads TGTGCCAGCAGTTGGACAACAGGGGGGTATGGCTACACCTTC.

This chain connects TRBV25-1 to TRBJ2-1, with 7 bases that match TRBD2. Germline values: CDR1 MGHDK, CDR2 SYGVNS. V shed 6 bases, J shed 8 bases, and the junction held 13 bases outside the gene matches. The CDR3 sequence is 15 residues long. The CDR3 DNA reads as TGTGCCAGCAGCATTCGGACTAGAGCCCGTGATGAGCAGTTCTTC. This codes for CASSIRTRARDEQFF. Complete variable domain (other parts from reference TRBV25-1 and TRBJ2-1): EADIYQTPRYLVIGTGKKITLECSQTMGHDKMYWYQQDPGMELHLIHYSYGVNSTEKGDLSSESTVSRIRTEHFPLTLESARPSHTSQYLCASSIRTRARDEQFFGPGTRLTVL.

The chain recombines TRBV11-1 with TRBJ1-1; possibly TRBD1 for D (5 bases). CDR3 length: 14 residues. The V and J ends lost 5 bases and 3 bases respectively, with 13 bases between them. Germline CDR1 reads SGHAT; CDR2 reads FQDESV (reference sequence). The CDR3 region is CASSPRGGDTEAFF. The CDR3 nucleotides read TGTGCCAGCAGCCCCCGGGGGGGGGACACTGAAGCTTTCTTT.

The table lists this clonotype with a count of one. The rearrangement joins TRBV6-2 or TRBV6-3 to TRBJ2-7; D is uncertain. Germline assignment: CDR1 MNHEY and CDR2 SVGEGT. With 7 bases removed from V and 2 bases from J, the gap between germline ends came to 9 bases. The CDR3 is 12 residues long. CDR3: CASTQETYEQYF. The CDR3 DNA sequence: TGTGCCAGCACCCAGGAAACCTACGAGCAGTACTTC.

This rearrangement joins TRBV4-3 to TRBJ1-1, with a weak D call TRBD1 (5 bases). With 1 base removed from V and 2 bases from J, the gap between germline ends came to 5 bases. The CDR3 contains 13 residues. The V gene's germline CDR1 is LGHNA and CDR2 YSLEER. CDR3 DNA sequence: TGCGCCAGCAGCCAAGGGGGCAACACTGAAGCTTTCTTT. This translates into CASSQGGNTEAFF.

V is TRBV7-9 and J is TRBJ2-7; TRBD1 matches 10 bases. J was trimmed by 6 bases and V by 11 bases; bases with no gene match: 13. The CDR3 is made up of 14 amino acids. Germline values: CDR1 SEHNR, CDR2 FQNEAQ (reference sequence). The CDR3 coding sequence is TGTGCCCTCTCTGCCGGGACAGGGGTTTTCGAGCAGTACTTC. Its protein is CALSAGTGVFEQYF.

The J gene is TRBJ1-2, the V gene TRBV2; no firm D call. The ends were cut back, 7 bases at V and 5 bases at J, with 14 bases in the middle. In germline, CDR1 is SNHLY, CDR2 FYNNEI. The CDR3 has 13 residues. Here the CDR3 DNA reads TGTGCCAGCACAAGGGCCACCTTATATGGCTACACCTTC. This sequence encodes CASTRATLYGYTF. Complete variable domain (other parts from reference TRBV2 and TRBJ1-2): EPEVTQTPSHQVTQMGQEVILRCVPISNHLYFYWYRQILGQKVEFLVSFYNNEISEKSEIFDDQFSVERPDGSNFTLKIRSTKLEDSAMYFCASTRATLYGYTFGSGTRLTVV.

The chain recombines TRBV29-1 with TRBJ1-2, with D hard to call. Germline lookup yields CDR1 SQVTM and CDR2 ANQGSEA. The ends were cut back, 6 bases at V and 8 bases at J, with 19 bases in the middle. The CDR3 runs 13 residues. The chain's CDR3 is CSVVLQSLGGYTF. CDR3 bases: TGCAGCGTCGTCCTCCAGTCCCTGGGAGGCTACACCTTC.

V usage is TRBV9 and J usage is TRBJ2-1; TRBD2 matches 10 bases. The V segment lost 0 bases and the J segment 9 bases; nucleotides outside the gene matches: 9. Germline V gene lookup returns CDR1 SGDLS and CDR2 YYNGEE. This CDR3 region has 16 residues. The CDR3 nucleotides read TGTGCCAGCAGCGTAGGACTAGCGGGCATTTGGGGTGAGCAGTTCTTC. Translation: CASSVGLAGIWGEQFF. Looking up the rest from reference TRBV9 and TRBJ2-1 gives the full variable domain: DSGVTQTPKHLITATGQRVTLRCSPRSGDLSVYWYQQSLDQGLQFLIQYYNGEERAKGNILERFSAQQFPDLHSELNLSSLELGDSALYFCASSVGLAGIWGEQFFGPGTRLTVL.

The gene calls are TRBV6-5 and TRBJ1-2; D perhaps matches TRBD1 (6 bases). With 4 bases removed from V and 3 bases from J, the gap between germline ends came to 18 bases. The CDR3 has 16 residues. Germline CDR1 MNHEY, CDR2 SVGAGI. In DNA, the CDR3 is TGTGCCAGCAGTTTATTACAGGGCCGAGGGGACTATGGCTACACCTTC. Its protein product is CASSLLQGRGDYGYTF.

Only one count was recorded for this clonotype. This rearrangement joins TRBV5-4 to TRBJ2-7; TRBD2 matches at 13 bases. The germline CDR1 and CDR2 sequences are SGHNT and YYREEE (reference sequence). Trimming cost V 3 bases and J 0 bases; bases outside gene matches: 12. The CDR3 sequence is 19 residues long. The CDR3 spells CASSSGTGGLAGNSYEQYF. The CDR3, as DNA: TGTGCCAGCAGCTCGGGGACAGGGGGACTAGCGGGAAACTCCTACGAGCAGTACTTC. The entire variable domain, with the rest obtained from reference TRBV5-4 and TRBJ2-7, is as follows: ETGVTQSPTHLIKTRGQQVTLRCSSQSGHNTVSWYQQALGQGPQFIFQYYREEENGRGNFPPRFSGLQFPNYSSELNVNALELDDSALYLCASSSGTGGLAGNSYEQYFGPGTRLTVT.

The genes are TRBV19 and TRBJ2-5; D unclear. This CDR3 contains 11 residues. Between the trimmed V and J ends, which lost 7 bases and 0 bases, there was a span of 3 bases. CDR1 and CDR2 from the germline V gene are LNHDA and SQIVND (reference sequence). The CDR3 loop reads CASTDQETQYF. DNA for the CDR3: TGTGCCAGTACGGACCAAGAGACCCAGTACTTC.

This sequence joins TRBV11-2 and TRBJ2-7; the D gene could be TRBD1 or TRBD2 (5 bases each). V lost 2 bases and J 2 bases, leaving 16 bases between the germline ends. CDR3 length: 16 amino acids. From germline, CDR1 is SGHAT and CDR2 FQNNGV. This chain's CDR3 is CASSLSLGDHPYEQYF. In DNA form, the CDR3 reads TGTGCCAGCAGCTTAAGTCTGGGGGACCACCCCTACGAGCAGTACTTC.

This chain uses TRBV30 with TRBJ1-1; TRBD1 is a possible D gene (5 bases). This CDR3 has 13 residues. Trimming stripped 4 bases from V and 0 bases from J, with 9 bases between. Germline V gene data show CDR1 as GTSNPN and CDR2 as SVGIG (reference sequence). The CDR3 DNA follows: TGTGCCTGGAAAGGGGCCGTGAACACTGAAGCTTTCTTT. Its protein is CAWKGAVNTEAFF.

CDR3 DNA sequence: TGTGCCAGCAGCTACGGGACAGGGGAGGGCTACGAGCAGTACTTC. Protein: CASSYGTGEGYEQYF. The chain couples TRBV7-3 to TRBJ2-7, with 10 nucleotides matching TRBD1. The germline gives CDR1 SGHTA, CDR2 FQGTGA. V lost 4 bases to trimming and J lost 3 bases; unmatched junction nucleotides: 6. CDR3 length: 15 residues. Looking up the rest from reference TRBV7-3 and TRBJ2-7 gives the full variable domain: GAGVSQTPSNKVTEKGKYVELRCDPISGHTALYWYRQSLGQGPEFLIYFQGTGAADDSGLPNDRFFAVRPEGSVSTLKIQRTERGDSAVYLCASSYGTGEGYEQYFGPGTRLTVT.

The chain combines TRBV28 with TRBJ2-4, with 7 bases identical to TRBD1. V shed 4 bases and J 1 base; nucleotides not matched to a gene: 7. The CDR3 consists of 16 residues. The V gene's germline CDR1 is MDHEN and CDR2 SYDVKM. This chain's CDR3 is CASSWGTALAKNIQYF. Here the CDR3 DNA reads TGTGCCAGCAGTTGGGGGACAGCCTTGGCCAAAAACATTCAGTACTTC.

This clonotype turned up a few times. This sequence joins TRBV20-1 and TRBJ2-7; 9 bases are a match to TRBD2. Germline V gives CDR1 DFQATT, CDR2 SNEGSKA (reference sequence). Losses at the gene ends were 5 bases for V and 5 bases for J; bases not matched to a gene: 4. This CDR3 is built from 12 residues. The chain's CDR3 is CSAFIAGDEQYF. CDR3 DNA sequence: TGCAGTGCTTTTATAGCGGGAGACGAGCAGTACTTC.